One sample yielded the 28 T cell receptor beta chains listed below, sequenced in a study of tumor-infiltrating lymphocytes in primary liver carcinoma (TCRdb year 2017). Sequenced using an Illumina HiSeq 2500. Using a constant-region primer and ProtoScript II reverse transcriptase, TCRbeta-specific cDNA was reverse-transcribed from about 540 ng total RNA. Construction of the TCRbeta libraries relied on three nested rounds of multiplex PCR, following a slightly modified ARM-PCR procedure. The first two PCR rounds used multiplex TRBV1-TRBV30 forward primers with a Cbeta reverse primer, each for about 11 cycles. TCRdb trimmed public reads at Q25 via fastp, called clones via MiXCR and kept in-frame beta chains. CDR3 protein sequences are deduplicated, and each keeps its most common genes and DNA. The sample includes hundreds of thousands of distinct CDR3 sequences, with around three fifths observed a single time. The leading ten clones occupy about 15% of the sample.

Blood RNA was extracted from unsorted whole blood with TRIzol reagent; germline DNA came from the DNeasy Blood & Tissue kit. Sequencing used peripheral blood. These TCRs come from a woman aged 25 to 39 with primary liver carcinoma and hepatitis B virus infection.

This clonotype was detected ten times or more. This rearrangement joins TRBV6-5 to TRBJ2-2; D gene uncertain. CDR3 length: 15 residues. Germline-derived CDR1 and CDR2 are MNHEY and SVGAGI. V lost 1 base and J lost 6, with 12 bases in between. The chain's CDR3 is CASSYFSFSAGELFF. In DNA, the CDR3 is TGTGCCAGCAGTTACTTCTCGTTCAGCGCCGGGGAGCTGTTTTTT.

Regarding this clonotype: An end of the junction differs from the germline gene, which may be a read error. The chain uses TRBV6-1 and TRBJ2-1; D unclear. The CDR3 runs 14 residues. Germline V gene sequence: CDR1 MNHNS, CDR2 SASEGT. DNA for the CDR3: TGTGCCAGCAGCCCACTCACGGGCCACAATGGGCAGTTCTTC. Translating it yields CASSPLTGHNGQFF.

Concerning this clonotype: The junction shows a germline mismatch at one end, possibly a read error. The V call is TRBV5-6, the J call TRBJ2-7; possible D gene TRBD2, 6 bases. The CDR3 contains 15 residues. Germline V gives CDR1 SGHDT, CDR2 YYEEEE. In DNA, the CDR3 is TGTGCCAGCAGCTTGCTAGGAACTAGCAGCGACGAGCAGTACTTT. Its protein product is CASSLLGTSSDEQYF.

Turning to this clonotype: A read error may explain this, as a much larger clone is one base away. The gene calls are TRBV6-1 and TRBJ2-1; perhaps TRBD2 as D (6 bases). The CDR3 is made up of 13 amino acids. CDR1 and CDR2 (germline): MNHNS, SASEGT. The chain's CDR3 is CTSSSASVTEQFF. Here the CDR3 DNA reads TGTACCAGCAGTTCAGCTAGCGTTACTGAGCAGTTCTTC.

For this clonotype: This sequence may be a read error, since a much larger clone differs from it by one base. The J gene is TRBJ2-7, the V gene TRBV6-1; D gene uncertain. There are 10 residues in the CDR3. Germline V gene sequence: CDR1 MNHNS, CDR2 SASEGT. V was shortened by 10 bases and J by 2 bases, with 6 bases between the two germline ends. The CDR3 DNA reads as TGTGCCAACATGACCTACGAGCAGTACTTC. This encodes CANMTYEQYF.

For this clonotype: The junction does not match germline at one end; this may be a read error. This chain connects TRBV5-1 to TRBJ1-1, with D unresolved. Per the germline V gene, CDR1 is SGHRS and CDR2 is YFSETQ. CDR3 length: 14 residues. CDR3 residues: CTSSLVGGDTEAFF. The CDR3 DNA is TGCACCAGCAGCTTGGTGGGTGGGGACACTGAAGCTTTCTTT.

The V call is TRBV24-1, the J call TRBJ1-5; D remains unclear. The length of the CDR3 is 14 residues. V lost 3 bases to trimming and J lost 2 bases, with 7 bases between them. Looked up from germline, CDR1 is KGHDR and CDR2 is SFDVKD. CDR3: CATSDPGGNQPQHF. Here the CDR3 DNA reads TGTGCCACCAGTGATCCGGGAGGCAATCAGCCCCAGCATTTT.

To note about this clonotype: A much larger clone is a single base away; this may be a read error. The chain employs TRBV11-2 and TRBJ2-5, with a weak D call TRBD2 (6 bases). The CDR3 has 17 amino acids. In germline, CDR1 is SGHAT, CDR2 FQNNGV. The CDR3 protein is CVSSPRLTGGAKETQYF. The CDR3 coding sequence is TGTGTCAGCAGCCCTAGACTCACTGGAGGGGCAAAAGAGACCCAGTACTTC.

This clonotype was detected ten times or more. The chain joins TRBV11-3 to TRBJ1-6; a weak D match, TRBD1 (5 bases). Germline-derived CDR1 and CDR2 are SGHNT and YENEEA. The CDR3 has 15 residues. V was clipped by 5 bases and J by 10 bases, with 18 bases between them. The DNA for the CDR3 is TGTGCCAGCAGCCACAGGACTGAGAGCGTATCACCCCTCCACTTT. It yields the protein CASSHRTESVSPLHF. The full variable domain, rest sourced from reference TRBV11-3 and TRBJ1-6, is EAGVVQSPRYKIIEKKQPVAFWCNPISGHNTLYWYLQNLGQGPELLIRYENEEAVDDSQLPKDRFSAERLKGVDSTLKIQPAELGDSAVYLCASSHRTESVSPLHFGNGTRLTVT.

Concerning this clonotype itself: Since a much larger clone is just one base distant, this may be a read error. This chain uses TRBV11-3 with TRBJ2-5; maybe TRBD1 (6 bases). This CDR3 has 13 residues. Per germline, CDR1 SGHNT and CDR2 YENEEA. The CDR3 sequence: CTSSSGDWETQYF. CDR3 bases: TGTACCAGCAGCTCAGGGGATTGGGAGACCCAGTACTTC.

Notes on this clonotype: This may stem from a read error, because a much larger clone lies one nucleotide away. The rearrangement joins TRBV6-5 to TRBJ2-5; D might be TRBD1 or TRBD2, each matching 6 bases. The CDR3 length is 14 residues. Looked up from germline, CDR1 is MNHEY and CDR2 is SVGAGI. V lost 6 bases and J 4 bases, leaving 15 bases between the germline ends. CDR3 DNA sequence: TGTGCCAGCAGCGTGTGGGGGGCGGGAGAGACCCAGTACTTC. This sequence encodes CASSVWGAGETQYF.

This chain connects TRBV5-4 to TRBJ2-1; TRBD2 agrees at 7 bases. This CDR3 spans 16 amino acids. With 4 bases clipped from V and 4 bases from J, the junction kept 11 bases outside the gene matches. Germline-derived CDR1 and CDR2 are SGHNT and YYREEE (reference sequence). CDR3 loop: CASSPPGGTDYNEQFF. Here the CDR3 DNA reads TGTGCCAGCAGCCCCCCCGGGGGGACGGATTACAATGAGCAGTTCTTC.

J is TRBJ2-7 and V is TRBV7-9; a possible D gene is TRBD2 (5 bases). This CDR3 is built from 13 residues. Germline V lookup: CDR1 SEHNR, CDR2 FQNEAQ (reference sequence). Trimming took 4 bases from V and 7 from J, leaving 14 bases between them. In DNA, the CDR3 is TGTGCCAGCAGCTACGGCCCACCGGGGGAGCAGTACTTC. It translates to CASSYGPPGEQYF.

A few counts support this clonotype. J is TRBJ2-1 and V is TRBV4-3, with 11 bases that match TRBD1. The CDR3 spans 13 residues. From germline, CDR1 is LGHNA and CDR2 YSLEER. Germline trimming cut 4 bases from V and 15 bases from J; bases unmatched to any gene: 8. CDR3 bases: TGCGCCAGCAGCCGATTCCCGGGACAGGGGGTGTTCTTC. Protein sequence: CASSRFPGQGVFF.

CDR3 DNA: TGTGCCAGCAGCTTCGGGAGCCTACACAATGAGCAGTTCTTC. Protein sequence: CASSFGSLHNEQFF. V gene TRBV7-9 combines with J gene TRBJ2-1; possible D gene TRBD2, 6 bases. V lost 3 bases and J lost 5, with 11 bases in between. The germline CDR1 and CDR2 sequences are SEHNR and FQNEAQ (reference sequence). This CDR3 spans 14 amino acids. Together with reference TRBV7-9 and TRBJ2-1, the CDR3 gives the full variable domain: DTGVSQNPRHKITKRGQNVTFRCDPISEHNRLYWYRQTLGQGPEFLTYFQNEAQLEKSRLLSDRFSAERPKGSFSTLEIQRTEQGDSAMYLCASSFGSLHNEQFFGPGTRLTVL.

Details on this clonotype: A much larger clone lies one base from this, so it may be a read error. The rearrangement uses TRBV29-1 and TRBJ1-5; D perhaps matches TRBD1 (6 bases). Germline CDR1 reads SQVTM; CDR2 reads ANQGSEA. CDR3 length equals 13 residues. In nucleotides, the CDR3 is TGCAGCGTTGTAACGGGCGGGGGGCAGCCCCAGCAATTT. This codes for CSVVTGGGQPQQF.

This clonotype was picked up many times. This rearrangement joins TRBV28 to TRBJ2-1, with D perhaps matching TRBD1 or TRBD2 (5 bases each). The V gene's germline CDR1 is MDHEN and CDR2 SYDVKM. V was trimmed by 5 bases and J by 6 bases, leaving 23 bases between them. The CDR3 has 17 amino acids. The CDR3: CASSTLLGVLGANEQFF. For the CDR3, the DNA is TGTGCCAGCAGTACCCTCCTAGGCGTACTCGGGGCCAATGAGCAGTTCTTC. The variable domain in full, with the rest retrieved from reference TRBV28 and TRBJ2-1, is DVKVTQSSRYLVKRTGEKVFLECVQDMDHENMFWYRQDPGLGLRLIYFSYDVKMKEKGDIPEGYSVSREKKERFSLILESASTNQTSMYLCASSTLLGVLGANEQFFGPGTRLTVL.

Details on this clonotype: A single base separates this from a much larger clone, so it may be a read error. The rearrangement joins TRBV29-1 to TRBJ2-1; perhaps TRBD2 as D (5 bases). Germline V gene data show CDR1 as SQVTM and CDR2 as ANQGSEA. The CDR3 consists of 14 residues. In DNA form, the CDR3 reads TGCAGCGTTGGGGCGGGCAGCTCCTACAGTGAGCAGTTCTTC. Translating it yields CSVGAGSSYSEQFF.

This clonotype was found a few times. This chain uses TRBV5-1 with TRBJ2-1; 7 nucleotides agree with TRBD1. The V segment lost 4 bases and the J segment 6 bases; nucleotides outside the gene matches: 7. Germline V gene lookup returns CDR1 SGHRS and CDR2 YFSETQ. The CDR3 sequence is 14 residues long. The CDR3 coding sequence is TGCGCCAGCAGCCCGGGACAGAGGACCAATGAGCAGTTCTTC. This sequence encodes CASSPGQRTNEQFF.

The V gene is TRBV30, the J gene TRBJ2-1; the D gene is possibly TRBD2 (5 bases). This CDR3 contains 15 residues. V gave up 1 base and J gave up 0 bases, with 10 bases separating them. Germline lookup yields CDR1 GTSNPN and CDR2 SVGIG (reference sequence). The CDR3 sequence is CAWSGAASSYNEQFF. CDR3 nucleotides: TGTGCCTGGAGTGGAGCGGCTAGCTCCTACAATGAGCAGTTCTTC.

Only a few counts were recorded for this clonotype. The germline gene is not matched at one end of the junction; a read error may be the cause. This chain uses TRBV11-2 with TRBJ1-1, with D possibly matching TRBD1 (6 bases). This CDR3 region has 13 residues. Germline V gene lookup returns CDR1 SGHAT and CDR2 FQNNGV. The CDR3 DNA reads TGTGCCAGCAACTTAGGGGGGAACACTGAAGCATTCTTT. Protein product: CASNLGGNTEAFF.

To note about this clonotype: A much larger clone differs from this one at a single base, so this may be a read error. This chain links TRBV29-1 with TRBJ1-3; D uncertain. This CDR3 contains 13 residues. Trimming removed 4 bases at V and 3 bases at J, with 10 bases between. The germline gives CDR1 SQVTM, CDR2 ANQGSEA. The CDR3 sequence: CSVARGLGNTIYF. CDR3 DNA sequence: TGCAGCGTTGCTCGAGGTCTTGGAAACACCATATATTTT. Full variable domain (missing parts from reference TRBV29-1 and TRBJ1-3): SAVISQKPSRDICQRGTSLTIQCQVDSQVTMMFWYRQQPGQSLTLIATANQGSEATYESGFVIDKFPISRPNLTFSTLTVSNMSPEDSSIYLCSVARGLGNTIYFGEGSWLTVV.

As concerns this clonotype: The junction and the germline gene differ at one end; a read error may be behind it. V usage is TRBV11-3 and J usage is TRBJ2-7, with 12 bases identical to TRBD1. This CDR3 contains 16 residues. Germline CDR1 reads SGHNT; CDR2 reads YENEEA. In nucleotides, the CDR3 is TGTGCCAGCAGCGGCACGGGGGGACAGGGGGCCTGCGAGCAGTATTTC. Translated: CASSGTGGQGACEQYF.

This clonotype was recorded only once. A read error may account for a junction end that differs from germline. This rearrangement joins TRBV6-1 to TRBJ2-2; TRBD1 or TRBD2 may be the D gene (5 bases each). The length of the CDR3 is 14 residues. Germline loops: CDR1 MNHNS, CDR2 SASEGT. The CDR3 reads CASSPGTDTRELFF. The CDR3 DNA reads as TGTGCCAGCAGCCCGGGTACCGACACCAGGGAGCTGTTTTTC.

This chain links TRBV28 with TRBJ2-7, with 7 bases aligning to TRBD2. Unmatched junction bases numbered 4, after V lost 2 bases and J lost 0 bases. CDR1 and CDR2 from the germline V gene are MDHEN and SYDVKM. This CDR3 region has 15 residues. The CDR3 DNA is TGTGCCAGCAGTTTAACTAGCGTGAGCTCCTACGAGCAGTACTTC. This translates into CASSLTSVSSYEQYF.

V usage is TRBV4-3 and J usage is TRBJ2-7; a weak D match, TRBD1 (5 bases). This CDR3 is 16 amino acids long. CDR1 is LGHNA and CDR2 is YSLEER in the germline V gene. V shed 4 bases and J shed 1 base, with 17 bases lying between them. CDR3 coding DNA: TGCGCCAGCAGCCTTTCGGCAGGGCCGTTATCCTACGAGCAGTACTTC. It is translated as CASSLSAGPLSYEQYF.

This chain links TRBV28 with TRBJ1-5; D may be TRBD1 (5 bases). The germline CDR1 and CDR2 sequences are MDHEN and SYDVKM. The CDR3 runs 14 residues. The V and J ends lost 5 bases and 8 bases respectively, with 16 bases between them. The CDR3 nucleotides read TGTGCCAGCAGTGCGTCAGGGAGGGTAAAGCCCCAGCATTTT. Its translation is CASSASGRVKPQHF.

Comments on this clonotype: One end of the junction is discordant with germline, which a read error may explain. The rearrangement uses TRBV29-1 and TRBJ1-1; unclear D gene. Per germline, CDR1 SQVTM and CDR2 ANQGSEA. The CDR3 runs to 11 residues. CDR3 protein: CSVVPYTKAFF. As DNA, the CDR3 is TGCAGCGTAGTCCCATACACTAAAGCTTTCTTT. Complete variable domain (other parts from reference TRBV29-1 and TRBJ1-1): SAVISQKPSRDICQRGTSLTIQCQVDSQVTMMFWYRQQPGQSLTLIATANQGSEATYESGFVIDKFPISRPNLTFSTLTVSNMSPEDSSIYLCSVVPYTKAFFGQGTRLTVV.